This TCR beta chain appears in the sequencing data of a study of T cells expressing NK-cell markers. TCRdb reprocessed the 5' RACE reads, keeping one entry per CDR3 protein, no DNA. This sample contains about 550,000 distinct CDR3 sequences. The germline V gene has CDR1 MGHRA and CDR2 YSYEKL. The CDR3 is 14 residues long. The sample taken for sequencing was blood T cells: a sorted CD56 or NKG2C T cell subset, CD4+ or CD8+ T cells, or bulk PBMC T cells (not recorded which). This TCR was recovered from a young man in good health. This rearrangement joins TRBV4-1 to TRBJ1-2. CDR3 loop: CASSQPREGSGYTF.